These 22 T cell receptor beta chains were all obtained from the same sample, sequenced in a study of blood T cell repertoires in COVID-19 (dated by TCRdb to about 2020). The protocol used for the library was the immunoSEQ multiplex PCR assay. In TCRdb, the immuneACCESS table is reduced to in-frame sequences with V and J assigned. These tables do not hold every clone; where another copy was compared, an unresolved V gene accounts for under half, and the others remain unexplained. In this sample the table shows some 120,000 clones, around 80% of which occur a single time. 3.5% to 4.5% of the sample comes from the top ten. Sequencing used peripheral blood. The source is a woman aged 50 to 60 with acute or convalescent COVID-19.

The rearrangement uses TRBV5-5 and TRBJ1-1; 10 bases are shared with TRBD1. The trim removed 4 bases at V and 1 base at J, leaving 1 base unmatched. There are 14 residues in the CDR3. From germline, CDR1 is SGHKS and CDR2 YYEKEE (reference sequence). The CDR3 DNA follows: TGTGCCAGCAGCCGGACAGGGGGGAACACTGAAGCTTTCTTT. Translation: CASSRTGGNTEAFF. Using reference TRBV5-5 and TRBJ1-1 for the parts outside the CDR3, the full variable domain is DAGVTQSPTHLIKTRGQQVTLRCSPISGHKSVSWYQQVLGQGPQFIFQYYEKEERGRGNFPDRFSARQFPNYSSELNVNALLLGDSALYLCASSRTGGNTEAFFGQGTRLTVV.

The rearrangement links TRBV7-6 to TRBJ2-3, with 7 bases lining up with TRBD2. The CDR3 is 15 residues long. The germline gives CDR1 SGHVS, CDR2 FNYEAQ. V lost 4 bases to trimming and J lost 5 bases; unmatched junction nucleotides: 9. The CDR3: CASSSGGGRLDTQYF. CDR3 nucleotides: TGTGCCAGCAGCTCGGGCGGGGGAAGGTTAGATACGCAGTATTTT.

The chain has TRBV6-6 and TRBJ2-3; 7 bases fit TRBD1. The trim removed 6 bases at V and 2 bases at J, leaving 8 bases unmatched. Germline V gives CDR1 MNHNY, CDR2 SVGAGI (reference sequence). CDR3 length: 15 amino acids. CDR3 in DNA: TGTGCCAGCAGCACCACGACAGGGAACACAGATACGCAGTATTTT. This translates into CASSTTTGNTDTQYF.

The chain employs TRBV2 and TRBJ1-6; D call uncertain. This CDR3 spans 14 amino acids. V was pared by 3 bases and J by 7 bases, with 10 bases between. Germline values: CDR1 SNHLY, CDR2 FYNNEI. The DNA of the CDR3 is TGTGCCAGCAGTGAGGAACGGAGCAATTCACCCCTCCACTTT. The encoded protein is CASSEERSNSPLHF.

The chain joins TRBV21-1 to TRBJ2-2; the DNA was not compared with TRBD1, the D call given in the table. TRBV21-1 is a recognized pseudogene. The CDR3 loop spans 17 amino acids. The CDR3 bases are TGTGCCAGCAGCAAAGTCACAGGGGGTGGGAGAACCGGGGAGCTGTTTTTT. It codes for CASSKVTGGGRTGELFF.

The rearrangement joins TRBV20-1 to TRBJ2-3; 10 positions match TRBD2. This CDR3 is 16 amino acids long. Germline CDR1 is DFQATT and CDR2 is SNEGSKA (reference sequence). Trimming removed 3 bases from V and 4 bases from J; junction bases left unmatched: 10. CDR3 amino acids: CSASFPSGRAADTQYF. The CDR3 nucleotides are TGCAGTGCTAGTTTTCCCAGCGGGAGGGCCGCAGATACGCAGTATTTT.

V is TRBV7-3 and J is TRBJ2-2, with D perhaps TRBD2 (5 bases). V lost 2 bases and J lost 5, with 12 bases in between. Germline loops: CDR1 SGHTA, CDR2 FQGTGA. The CDR3 spans 15 residues. The CDR3 bases are TGTGCCAGCAGCTTAGAGGGCTTTGGGACCGGGGAGCTGTTTTTT. Encoded protein: CASSLEGFGTGELFF.

The V and J genes are TRBV5-4 and TRBJ1-2, with D possibly matching TRBD1 (5 bases). The germline V gene has CDR1 SGHNT and CDR2 YYREEE (reference sequence). CDR3 length: 13 residues. The V end was cut by 3 bases, the J end by 4 bases, with 10 bases between. CDR3 protein: CASSSPDSYGYTF. CDR3 coding DNA: TGTGCCAGCAGCTCCCCAGACAGCTATGGCTACACCTTC. Together with reference TRBV5-4 and TRBJ1-2, the CDR3 gives the full variable domain: ETGVTQSPTHLIKTRGQQVTLRCSSQSGHNTVSWYQQALGQGPQFIFQYYREEENGRGNFPPRFSGLQFPNYSSELNVNALELDDSALYLCASSSPDSYGYTFGSGTRLTVV.

V is TRBV18 and J is TRBJ1-5; the match to TRBD1 covers 9 bases. V was clipped by 2 bases and J by 6 bases; unmatched bases: 5. The germline CDR1 and CDR2 sequences are KGHSH and LQKENI. This CDR3 spans 15 amino acids. CDR3 protein: CASSPTTGGSQPQHF. CDR3 DNA: TGTGCCAGCTCACCAACAACAGGGGGCAGTCAGCCCCAGCATTTT.

CDR3 nucleotide sequence: TGTGCCAGCAGTCATACCGGGACTAGCGGGTATCATGAGCAGTTCTTC. It specifies CASSHTGTSGYHEQFF. The V and J genes are TRBV11-2 and TRBJ2-1, with 12 nucleotides matching TRBD2. Germline V gives CDR1 SGHAT, CDR2 FQNNGV. The CDR3 loop spans 16 amino acids. V shed 6 bases and J 8 bases; nucleotides not matched to a gene: 11.

V and J are TRBV19 and TRBJ2-1; possibly TRBD1 for D (5 bases). Trimming shortened V by 5 bases and J by 6 bases, and 14 bases separated the two germline ends. Germline V gene data show CDR1 as LNHDA and CDR2 as SQIVND (reference sequence). CDR3 length: 14 residues. The CDR3 DNA follows: TGTGCCAGTAGTGCCAGGGTTGCTTTCAATGAGCAGTTCTTC. It codes for CASSARVAFNEQFF.

The CDR3 DNA reads TGTGCCAGCTCACAATCAGGGAACTATGGCTACACCTTC. Translated: CASSQSGNYGYTF. V gene TRBV18 combines with J gene TRBJ1-2; D is perhaps TRBD1 (5 bases). The V end was cut by 4 bases, the J end by 2 bases, with 8 bases between. Germline V gene lookup returns CDR1 KGHSH and CDR2 LQKENI. The CDR3 runs to 13 residues.

This rearrangement joins TRBV29-1 to TRBJ1-3; 7 bases map to TRBD1. CDR3 length: 14 amino acids. Losses at the gene ends were 1 base for V and 0 bases for J; bases not matched to a gene: 0. The V gene's germline CDR1 is SQVTM and CDR2 ANQGSEA. The CDR3 protein is CSVEGTGSGNTIYF. In nucleotides, the CDR3 is TGCAGCGTTGAAGGGACAGGCTCTGGAAACACCATATATTTT. The full variable domain, with the rest looked up from reference TRBV29-1 and TRBJ1-3, is SAVISQKPSRDICQRGTSLTIQCQVDSQVTMMFWYRQQPGQSLTLIATANQGSEATYESGFVIDKFPISRPNLTFSTLTVSNMSPEDSSIYLCSVEGTGSGNTIYFGEGSWLTVV.

The V call is TRBV6-5, the J call TRBJ1-5; D gene ambiguous. Germline V gene sequence: CDR1 MNHEY, CDR2 SVGAGI. V was cut by 5 bases and J by 6 bases, with 14 bases left in between. This CDR3 spans 14 amino acids. The CDR3 DNA follows: TGTGCCAGCAGTCGGGCCCCACGGGGTCAGCCCCAGCATTTT. Translating it yields CASSRAPRGQPQHF.

This chain joins TRBV25-1 and TRBJ2-5, with D perhaps TRBD1 (5 bases). V was pared by 3 bases and J by 2 bases, with 7 bases between. The germline CDR1 and CDR2 sequences are MGHDK and SYGVNS. The CDR3 has 13 amino acids. The CDR3 coding sequence is TGTGCCAGCAGTGAGGCAGGGCAAGAGACCCAGTACTTC. Translation: CASSEAGQETQYF.

This clone was observed a few times. V and J are TRBV5-5 and TRBJ1-2, with a possible D match to TRBD1 (5 bases). The V end lost 0 bases, the J end lost 4 bases, and 10 bases lay between the germline ends. CDR3 size: 14 residues. The germline V gene encodes CDR1 SGHKS and CDR2 YYEKEE (reference sequence). The CDR3 nucleotides read TGTGCCAGCAGCTTGGCGGGGGGAACCTATGGCTACACCTTC. Amino acids: CASSLAGGTYGYTF.

The chain uses TRBV10-2 and TRBJ1-2; D gene ambiguous. Germline V gives CDR1 WSHSY, CDR2 SAAADI. CDR3 length: 13 residues. The V and J ends lost 5 bases and 7 bases respectively, with 14 bases between them. The CDR3 nucleotides read TGCGCCAGCAGTCCCCTTATACTTTCTGGCTACACCTTC. It is translated as CASSPLILSGYTF.

This chain joins TRBV5-1 and TRBJ2-1, with D perhaps matching TRBD1 (6 bases). V was clipped by 0 bases and J by 5 bases, with 9 bases between them. The CDR3 has 14 residues. The V gene's germline CDR1 is SGHRS and CDR2 YFSETQ. CDR3 DNA: TGCGCCAGCAGCTTGGGACAGGTTAACAATGAGCAGTTCTTC. Translating it yields CASSLGQVNNEQFF.

This chain joins TRBV5-4 and TRBJ1-1, with 7 bases fitting TRBD1. Per the germline V gene, CDR1 is SGHNT and CDR2 is YYREEE (reference sequence). J lost 1 base, V lost 4 bases, and 7 bases had no gene match. This CDR3 has 15 amino acids. This CDR3 reads CASSPVWDRNTEAFF. The CDR3 nucleotides are TGTGCCAGCAGCCCGGTTTGGGACAGGAACACTGAAGCTTTCTTT.

This clone was seen a few times. The chain links TRBV6-5 to TRBJ1-1; D unresolved. The CDR3 is made up of 13 amino acids. V lost 7 bases and J 7 bases, leaving 16 bases between the germline ends. CDR1 MNHEY and CDR2 SVGAGI come from the germline V gene. CDR3 amino acids: CASMYSFGNEAFF. For the CDR3, the DNA is TGTGCCAGCATGTACAGTTTTGGAAATGAAGCTTTCTTT.

The chain has TRBV14 and TRBJ2-1, with 12 bases aligning to TRBD2. Germline CDR1 and CDR2: SGHDN and FVKESK. This CDR3 spans 15 amino acids. V was pared by 4 bases and J by 8 bases, with 6 bases of the junction left unmatched. The CDR3 loop reads CASSLRLAGVDEQFF. The DNA for the CDR3 is TGTGCCAGCAGCCTTCGACTAGCGGGAGTCGATGAGCAGTTCTTC.

The chain employs TRBV18 and TRBJ1-2, with 9 bases aligning to TRBD1. Per the germline V gene, CDR1 is KGHSH and CDR2 is LQKENI. CDR3 length: 15 residues. The V gene end was trimmed by 4 bases and the J gene end by 4 bases; junction bases not matched to a gene: 7. The CDR3 DNA reads as TGTGCCAGCTCACTACAGGGGGCGAAGAGCTATGGCTACACCTTC. It specifies CASSLQGAKSYGYTF.